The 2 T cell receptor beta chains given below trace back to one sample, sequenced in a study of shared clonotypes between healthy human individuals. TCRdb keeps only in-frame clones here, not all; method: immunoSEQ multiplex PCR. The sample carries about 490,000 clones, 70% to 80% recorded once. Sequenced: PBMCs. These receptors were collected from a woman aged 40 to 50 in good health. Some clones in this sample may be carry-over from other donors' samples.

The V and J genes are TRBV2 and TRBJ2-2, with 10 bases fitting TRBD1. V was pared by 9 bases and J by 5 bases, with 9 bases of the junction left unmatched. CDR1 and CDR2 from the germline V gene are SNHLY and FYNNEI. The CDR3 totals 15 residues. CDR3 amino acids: CARDGRTGGTGELFF. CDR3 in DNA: TGTGCCAGAGACGGTCGGACAGGGGGTACCGGGGAGCTGTTTTTT.

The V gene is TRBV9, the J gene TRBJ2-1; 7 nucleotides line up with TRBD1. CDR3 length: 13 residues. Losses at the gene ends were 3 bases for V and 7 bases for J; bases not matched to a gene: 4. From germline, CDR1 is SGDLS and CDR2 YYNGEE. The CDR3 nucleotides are TGTGCCAGCAGCGCCTCGGGACAGAATGAGCAGTTCTTC. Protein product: CASSASGQNEQFF.